This T cell receptor beta chain was sequenced during a study of blood T cell repertoires in COVID-19. CDR1 is SEHNR and CDR2 is FQNEAQ in the germline V gene (reference sequence). This CDR3 is built from 13 residues. The ends lost 5 bases at V and 6 bases at J; junction bases unmatched: 5. Authors' processing steps: Reference gene primer amplification gave nucleated cell count estimates. TCRdb's table, derived via immunoSEQ multiplex PCR, lists solely in-frame clones and lacks some. V and J calls and clone size are copied from that table; D and trimming were computed from the DNA. The sample carries some 400,000 clones, 81% recorded once.

The sequencing sample was made of peripheral blood. This receptor was taken from a human donor with acute or convalescent COVID-19. The donor label of this sample is uncertain. V is TRBV7-9 and J is TRBJ1-1; TRBD1 aligns across 8 bases. The CDR3, as DNA: TGTGCCAGCAGCGATGACAGGGGAGCTGAAGCTTTCTTT. It is translated as CASSDDRGAEAFF.